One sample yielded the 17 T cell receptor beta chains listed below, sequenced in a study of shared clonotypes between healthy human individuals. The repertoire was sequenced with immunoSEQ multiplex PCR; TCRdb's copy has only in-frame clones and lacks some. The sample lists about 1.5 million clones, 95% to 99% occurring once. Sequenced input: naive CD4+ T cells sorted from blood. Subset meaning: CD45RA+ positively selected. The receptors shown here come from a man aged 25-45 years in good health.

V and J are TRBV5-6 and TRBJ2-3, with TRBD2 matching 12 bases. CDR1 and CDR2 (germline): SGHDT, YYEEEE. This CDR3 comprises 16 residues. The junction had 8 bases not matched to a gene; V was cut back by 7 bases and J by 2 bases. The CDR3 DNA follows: TGTGCCAGCGGTCTCCGGACTAGCGGGATCACAGATACGCAGTATTTT. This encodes CASGLRTSGITDTQYF.

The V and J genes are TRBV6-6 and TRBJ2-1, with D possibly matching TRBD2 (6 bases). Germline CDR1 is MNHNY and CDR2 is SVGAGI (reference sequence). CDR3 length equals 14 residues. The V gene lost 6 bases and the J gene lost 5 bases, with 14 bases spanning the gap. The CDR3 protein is CASSFFGRNNEQFF. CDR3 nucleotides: TGTGCCAGCAGCTTCTTCGGGAGAAACAATGAGCAGTTCTTC.

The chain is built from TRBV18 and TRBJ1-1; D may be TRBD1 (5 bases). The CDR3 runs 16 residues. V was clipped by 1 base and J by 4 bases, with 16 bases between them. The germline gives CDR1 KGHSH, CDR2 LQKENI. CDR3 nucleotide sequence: TGTGCCAGCTCACCACTATTTCAGGGAAAGAGCACTGAAGCTTTCTTT. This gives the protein CASSPLFQGKSTEAFF.

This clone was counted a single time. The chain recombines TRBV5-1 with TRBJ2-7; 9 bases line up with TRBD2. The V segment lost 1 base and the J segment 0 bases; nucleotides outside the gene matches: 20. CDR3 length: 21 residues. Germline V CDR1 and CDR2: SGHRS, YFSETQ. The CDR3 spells CASSLPPQGLGLAGNSYEQYF. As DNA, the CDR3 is TGCGCCAGCAGCTTGCCGCCTCAGGGCCTCGGCCTAGCGGGGAACTCCTACGAGCAGTACTTC.

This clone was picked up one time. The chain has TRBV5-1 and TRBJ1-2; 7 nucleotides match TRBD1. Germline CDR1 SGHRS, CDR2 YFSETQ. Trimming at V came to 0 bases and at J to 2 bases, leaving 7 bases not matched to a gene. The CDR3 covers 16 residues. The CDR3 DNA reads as TGCGCCAGCAGCTTGGCCGTAGGACAGGAGAACTATGGCTACACCTTC. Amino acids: CASSLAVGQENYGYTF.

CDR3 sequence reads: CASSLMRPAEDTQYF. The CDR3 nucleotides are TGTGCCAGCAGCTTAATGAGGCCGGCTGAGGATACGCAGTATTTT. The V gene is TRBV27, the J gene TRBJ2-3; the D is unclear. Germline values: CDR1 MNHEY, CDR2 SMNVEV (reference sequence). This CDR3 region has 15 residues. V dropped 6 bases and J dropped 6 bases, with 19 bases sitting between them.

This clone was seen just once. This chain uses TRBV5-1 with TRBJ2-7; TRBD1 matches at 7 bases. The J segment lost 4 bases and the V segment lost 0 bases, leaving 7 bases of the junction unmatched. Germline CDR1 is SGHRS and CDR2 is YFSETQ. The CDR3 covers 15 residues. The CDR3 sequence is CASSLEFGQVYEQYF. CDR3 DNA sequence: TGCGCCAGCAGCTTGGAGTTCGGACAGGTATACGAGCAGTACTTC.

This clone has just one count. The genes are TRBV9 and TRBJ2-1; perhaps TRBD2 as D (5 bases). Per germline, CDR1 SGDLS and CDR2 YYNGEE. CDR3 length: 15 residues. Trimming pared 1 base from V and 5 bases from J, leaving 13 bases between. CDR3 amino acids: CASSVRGRAHNEQFF. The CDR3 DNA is TGTGCCAGCAGCGTACGAGGGCGGGCCCACAATGAGCAGTTCTTC.

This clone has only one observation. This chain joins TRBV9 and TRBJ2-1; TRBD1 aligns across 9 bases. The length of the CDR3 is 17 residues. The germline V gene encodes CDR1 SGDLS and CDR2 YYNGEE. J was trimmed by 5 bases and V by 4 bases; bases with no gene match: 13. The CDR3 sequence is CASSTTGTGLGNNEQFF. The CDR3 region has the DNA TGTGCCAGCAGCACTACCGGGACAGGGCTTGGTAACAATGAGCAGTTCTTC. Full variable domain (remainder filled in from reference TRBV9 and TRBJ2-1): DSGVTQTPKHLITATGQRVTLRCSPRSGDLSVYWYQQSLDQGLQFLIQYYNGEERAKGNILERFSAQQFPDLHSELNLSSLELGDSALYFCASSTTGTGLGNNEQFFGPGTRLTVL.

Here the CDR3 reads CASSFGLGGVSSYNEQFF. The CDR3 nucleotides read TGTGCCAGCAGTTTCGGACTAGGAGGGGTCAGCTCCTACAATGAGCAGTTCTTC. V usage is TRBV27 and J usage is TRBJ2-1; 7 nucleotides agree with TRBD2. V lost 3 bases, J lost 0 bases, and 11 bases stayed unmatched. The CDR3 has 18 residues. In germline, CDR1 is MNHEY, CDR2 SMNVEV (reference sequence).

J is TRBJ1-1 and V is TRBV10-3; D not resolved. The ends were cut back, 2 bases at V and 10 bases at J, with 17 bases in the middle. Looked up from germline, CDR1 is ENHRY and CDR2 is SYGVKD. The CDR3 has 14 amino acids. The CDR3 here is CAISEAMGPRPAFF. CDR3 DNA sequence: TGTGCCATCAGTGAGGCTATGGGTCCCCGGCCAGCTTTCTTT.

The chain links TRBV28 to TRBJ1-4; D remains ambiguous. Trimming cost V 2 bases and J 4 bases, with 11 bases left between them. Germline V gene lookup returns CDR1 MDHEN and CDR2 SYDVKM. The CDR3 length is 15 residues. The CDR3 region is CASSLVLGRNEKLFF. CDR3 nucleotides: TGTGCCAGCAGTTTAGTTCTAGGGCGTAATGAAAAACTGTTTTTT.

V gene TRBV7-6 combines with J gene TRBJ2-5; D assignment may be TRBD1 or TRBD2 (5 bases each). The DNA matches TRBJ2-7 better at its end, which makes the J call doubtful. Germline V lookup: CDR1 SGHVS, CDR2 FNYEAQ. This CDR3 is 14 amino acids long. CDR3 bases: TGTGCCAGCAGCCTGTTACCGGGGCCATACGAGCAGTACTTC. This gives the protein CASSLLPGPYEQYF.

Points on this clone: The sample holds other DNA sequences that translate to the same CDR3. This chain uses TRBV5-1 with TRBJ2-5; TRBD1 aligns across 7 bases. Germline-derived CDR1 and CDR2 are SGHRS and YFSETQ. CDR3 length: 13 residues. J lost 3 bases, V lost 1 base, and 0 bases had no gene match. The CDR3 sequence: CASSLTGEETQYF. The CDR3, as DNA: TGCGCCAGCAGCTTGACAGGGGAAGAGACCCAGTACTTC.

The DNA for the CDR3 is TGTGCCAGCAGCTTAAGGGGGGAATACGAGCAGTACTTC. Encoded protein: CASSLRGEYEQYF. This chain links TRBV11-1 with TRBJ2-7; perhaps D is TRBD1 or TRBD2 (6 bases each). Trimming left V 2 bases short and J 4 bases short, with 9 bases between. This CDR3 contains 13 residues. Per the germline V gene, CDR1 is SGHAT and CDR2 is FQDESV (reference sequence).

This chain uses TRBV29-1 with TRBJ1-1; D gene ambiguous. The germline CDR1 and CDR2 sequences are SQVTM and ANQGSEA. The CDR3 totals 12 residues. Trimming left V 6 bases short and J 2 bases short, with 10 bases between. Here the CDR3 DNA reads TGCAGCGTGTCCCAAGCCAACACTGAAGCTTTCTTT. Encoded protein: CSVSQANTEAFF.

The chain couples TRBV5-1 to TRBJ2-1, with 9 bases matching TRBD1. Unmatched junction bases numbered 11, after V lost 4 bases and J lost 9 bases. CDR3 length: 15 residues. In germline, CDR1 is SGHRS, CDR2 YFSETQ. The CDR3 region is CASSAGQGFSGEQFF. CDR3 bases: TGCGCCAGCAGCGCGGGACAGGGCTTTTCGGGTGAGCAGTTCTTC.